The sequence of this TCR beta chain was determined in a study of T cell responses to AZD1222 COVID-19 vaccine. General observations from the study: Only 5 or 6 people who got AZD1222 tested seropositive at baseline. Regions 160-218 and 743-854 dominated among vaccine-associated CD4 TCRs spanning spike. Repertoire sampling was restricted to post-peak T cell response timepoints.

This table comes from immunoSEQ multiplex PCR, and its TCRdb copy is limited to in-frame clones, with some not included. The table shows roughly 130,000 clones, with more than 85% occurring only once. As concerns this clone: The target antigen is unknown.

The V and J ends lost 1 base and 0 bases, in that order; junction bases with no gene match: 12. Germline V gene sequence: CDR1 MDHEN, CDR2 SYDVKM. This CDR3 comprises 19 residues. This rearrangement joins TRBV28 to TRBJ2-3, with TRBD2 matching over 8 bases. The receptor comes from an adult who received the AZD1222 COVID-19 vaccine. This specimen was peripheral blood, taken 28 days after the second AZD1222 dose. The CDR3 here is CASSLFVGGRTRSTDTQYF. The CDR3 region has the DNA TGTGCCAGCAGTTTATTTGTCGGCGGGAGGACACGTAGCACAGATACGCAGTATTTT.